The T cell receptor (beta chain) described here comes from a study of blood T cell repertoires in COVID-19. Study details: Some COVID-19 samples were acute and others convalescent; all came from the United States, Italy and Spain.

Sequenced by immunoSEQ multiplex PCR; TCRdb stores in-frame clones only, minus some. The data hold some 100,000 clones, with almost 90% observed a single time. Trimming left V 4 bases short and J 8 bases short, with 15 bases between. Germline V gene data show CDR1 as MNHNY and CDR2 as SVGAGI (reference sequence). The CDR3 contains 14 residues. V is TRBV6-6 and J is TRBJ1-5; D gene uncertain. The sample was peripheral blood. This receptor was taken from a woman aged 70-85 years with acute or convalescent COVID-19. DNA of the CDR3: TGTGCCAGCAGTTGGCGAGTAGAAGGAGAGCCCCAGCATTTT. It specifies CASSWRVEGEPQHF.